The 14 T cell receptor beta chains listed next were all sequenced from one sample in a study of response to subunit inactivated influenza vaccine. TCRdb fed the RT-PCR reads into MiXCR, producing one record per CDR3 protein. The data show fewer than 550,000 distinct CDR3 sequences, with about 25% seen just once and approximately 2% held by the top ten. This specimen consisted of CD4+ T cells sorted from PBMCs, obtained 4 to 6 days after vaccination. These receptors were collected from a man in his fifties who received an inactivated influenza vaccine.

In its sample, this clonotype was seen once. V gene TRBV7-2 combines with J gene TRBJ2-7; 8 nucleotides align to TRBD2. There are 16 residues in the CDR3. Germline V gene lookup returns CDR1 SGHTA and CDR2 FQGNSA. J gave up 4 bases and V 5 bases, and 13 bases lay outside the gene matches. The CDR3 region is CASSPPGGLGLYEQYF. The DNA for the CDR3 is TGTGCCAGCAGCCCCCCTGGGGGACTAGGCCTTTACGAGCAGTACTTC.

The chain is built from TRBV6-5 and TRBJ1-6; 11 bases are shared with TRBD1. Per germline, CDR1 MNHEY and CDR2 SVGAGI. V lost 0 bases to trimming and J lost 10 bases; unmatched junction nucleotides: 2. The CDR3 has 15 amino acids. This CDR3 reads CASSYSDRGRSPLHF. The CDR3 nucleotides read TGTGCCAGCAGTTACTCGGACAGGGGGCGATCACCCCTCCACTTT.

In this sample, this clonotype turned up many times. The rearrangement joins TRBV7-8 to TRBJ2-7, with 8 bases identical to TRBD1. The J segment lost 7 bases and the V segment lost 1 base, leaving 6 bases of the junction unmatched. Per germline, CDR1 SGHVS and CDR2 FQNEAQ. The CDR3 has 14 residues. This chain's CDR3 is CASSLVGTGEEQYF. The CDR3 region has the DNA TGTGCCAGCAGCTTAGTAGGGACAGGAGAAGAGCAGTACTTC.

This clonotype was seen only a few times. The rearrangement links TRBV12-3 or TRBV12-4 to TRBJ2-7; 10 bases are a match to TRBD1. V was clipped by 6 bases and J by 4 bases; unmatched bases: 9. CDR3 length: 15 amino acids. The CDR3 sequence is CASSFTPGQGYEQYF. The CDR3, as DNA: TGTGCCAGCAGCTTCACACCGGGACAGGGGTACGAGCAGTACTTC.

The chain links TRBV10-1 to TRBJ1-1; no clear D gene. V was clipped by 4 bases and J by 4 bases, with 13 bases between them. This CDR3 is built from 14 residues. Germline V gives CDR1 WNHNN, CDR2 SYGVQD (reference sequence). The CDR3: CASSARGWGTEAFF. The CDR3 region has the DNA TGCGCCAGCAGTGCCAGAGGTTGGGGCACTGAAGCTTTCTTT.

The table lists this clonotype with a few counts. This chain links TRBV7-3 with TRBJ2-7; D unresolved. Germline V gene lookup returns CDR1 SGHTA and CDR2 FQGTGA. The CDR3 runs 14 residues. V lost 3 bases to trimming and J lost 1 base, with 10 bases between them. The CDR3 reads CASSLGRLSYEQYF. For the CDR3, the DNA is TGTGCCAGCAGCTTGGGCAGGCTTTCCTACGAGCAGTACTTC.

The V and J genes are TRBV20-1 and TRBJ2-7, with D possibly matching TRBD2 (6 bases). Germline V CDR1 and CDR2: DFQATT, SNEGSKA (reference sequence). The V gene lost 0 bases and the J gene lost 4 bases, with 13 bases spanning the gap. The CDR3 is made up of 14 amino acids. For the CDR3, the DNA is TGCAGTGCTAGAGAAGTTACTAGCTCTTACGAGCAGTACTTC. This translates into CSAREVTSSYEQYF.

The chain links TRBV20-1 to TRBJ2-1; no clear D gene. The CDR3 runs 13 residues. CDR1 is DFQATT, CDR2 SNEGSKA, per germline (reference sequence). With 5 bases removed from V and 6 bases from J, the gap between germline ends came to 14 bases. For the CDR3, the DNA is TGCAGTGCTCTTATCTCTTGGAGCAATGAGCAGTTCTTC. The encoded protein is CSALISWSNEQFF.

This clonotype has only a few counts. The chain joins TRBV7-6 to TRBJ1-4; D gene uncertain. V was shortened by 4 bases and J by 12 bases, with 15 bases between the two germline ends. Germline CDR1 reads SGHVS; CDR2 reads FNYEAQ. There are 13 residues in the CDR3. The chain's CDR3 is CASSSGLGLELFF. The CDR3 coding sequence is TGTGCCAGCAGCTCCGGACTTGGATTGGAACTGTTTTTT.

J is TRBJ2-3 and V is TRBV14; unclear D gene. This CDR3 spans 14 amino acids. Trimming left V 4 bases short and J 0 bases short, with 8 bases between. CDR1 and CDR2 from the germline V gene are SGHDN and FVKESK. This chain's CDR3 is CASSRMASTDTQYF. The CDR3 DNA reads as TGTGCCAGCAGCCGGATGGCTAGCACAGATACGCAGTATTTT. Looking up the rest from reference TRBV14 and TRBJ2-3 gives the full variable domain: EAGVTQFPSHSVIEKGQTVTLRCDPISGHDNLYWYRRVMGKEIKFLLHFVKESKQDESGMPNNRFLAERTGGTYSTLKVQPAELEDSGVYFCASSRMASTDTQYFGPGTRLTVL.

This rearrangement joins TRBV24-1 to TRBJ2-1, with 7 positions matching TRBD2. Trimming took 5 bases from V and 3 from J; bases not matched to a gene: 9. The germline V gene has CDR1 KGHDR and CDR2 SFDVKD. The CDR3 is 16 residues long. CDR3 DNA: TGTGCCACCAGTGGGAACCGGGGGGACTTCTACAATGAGCAGTTCTTC. Amino acid sequence: CATSGNRGDFYNEQFF.

This sequence joins TRBV4-1 and TRBJ2-1; 9 positions agree with TRBD1. CDR1 and CDR2 from the germline V gene are MGHRA and YSYEKL. CDR3 length equals 15 residues. V shed 4 bases, J shed 5 bases, and the junction held 6 bases outside the gene matches. The CDR3 DNA follows: TGCGCCAGCAGCCCTCCCGGGACAGGGAACAATGAGCAGTTCTTC. It is translated as CASSPPGTGNNEQFF.

This clonotype was picked up many times. V usage is TRBV7-8 and J usage is TRBJ1-2; 7 nucleotides agree with TRBD1. The CDR3 is made up of 13 amino acids. The V gene end was trimmed by 0 bases and the J gene end by 7 bases; junction bases not matched to a gene: 2. The germline V gene encodes CDR1 SGHVS and CDR2 FQNEAQ. The CDR3 coding sequence is TGTGCCAGCAGCTTAGCAGGGGGCGGTGGCTACACCTTC. It specifies CASSLAGGGGYTF.

This chain uses TRBV12-3 or TRBV12-4 with TRBJ2-1, with D perhaps TRBD2 (5 bases). V was trimmed by 6 bases and J by 4 bases, leaving 10 bases between them. The CDR3 length is 13 residues. The CDR3 region is CASRPSGYNEQFF. DNA for the CDR3: TGTGCCAGCAGGCCTTCGGGGTACAATGAGCAGTTCTTC.